This T cell receptor beta chain was identified in a study of early T cells in non-severe SARS-CoV-2 infection. As for the study in general: Bulk RNA taken from unsorted whole blood was sequenced, leaving chains unpaired. Overall study findings and caveats: In VDJdb matching, anti-spike CD8 responses were favored while private and CD4 specificities went missing.

The TCR library protocol attached unique molecular identifiers to the individual cDNA molecules. TCRdb analysed the 5' RACE reads with MiXCR anew, one entry per CDR3 protein. The sample has about 87,000 distinct CDR3 sequences, less than 15% seen once. With respect to this clonotype: Antigen unknown.

Deletions cut 3 bases from V and 0 bases from J, with 7 bases between. The CDR3 consists of 14 residues. CDR1 is MDHEN and CDR2 is SYDVKM in the germline V gene. This chain joins TRBV28 and TRBJ2-3; D uncertain. Material for sequencing was whole blood. This receptor was taken from an adult who was a healthcare worker with PCR-confirmed SARS-CoV-2 infection or an uninfected control (not recorded which). In DNA form, the CDR3 reads TGTGCCAGCAGTTTCAAGTCTAGCACAGATACGCAGTATTTT. Protein sequence: CASSFKSSTDTQYF.